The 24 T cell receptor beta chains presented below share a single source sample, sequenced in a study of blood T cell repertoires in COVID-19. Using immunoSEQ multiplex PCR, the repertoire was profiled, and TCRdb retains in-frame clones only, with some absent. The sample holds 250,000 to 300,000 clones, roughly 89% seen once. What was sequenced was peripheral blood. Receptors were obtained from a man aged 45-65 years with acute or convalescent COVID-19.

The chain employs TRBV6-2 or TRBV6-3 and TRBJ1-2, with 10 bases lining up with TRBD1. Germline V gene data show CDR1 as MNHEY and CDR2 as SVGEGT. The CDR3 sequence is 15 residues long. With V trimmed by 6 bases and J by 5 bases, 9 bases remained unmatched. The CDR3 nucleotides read TGTGCCAGCAGCTCCTGGACAGGGGGTGATTATGGCTACACCTTC. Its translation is CASSSWTGGDYGYTF.

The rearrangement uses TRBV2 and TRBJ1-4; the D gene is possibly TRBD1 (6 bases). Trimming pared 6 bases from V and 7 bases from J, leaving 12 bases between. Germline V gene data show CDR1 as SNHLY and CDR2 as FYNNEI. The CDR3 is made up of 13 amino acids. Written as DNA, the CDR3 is TGTGCCAGCAGCCAGGGGCCCGGTGAAAAACTGTTTTTT. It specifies CASSQGPGEKLFF.

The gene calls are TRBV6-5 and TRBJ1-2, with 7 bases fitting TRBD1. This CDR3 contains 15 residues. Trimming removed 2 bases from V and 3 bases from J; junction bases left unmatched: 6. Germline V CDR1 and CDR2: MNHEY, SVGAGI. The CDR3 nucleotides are TGTGCCAGCAGTTACATTGACAGGGAATACTATGGCTACACCTTC. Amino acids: CASSYIDREYYGYTF.

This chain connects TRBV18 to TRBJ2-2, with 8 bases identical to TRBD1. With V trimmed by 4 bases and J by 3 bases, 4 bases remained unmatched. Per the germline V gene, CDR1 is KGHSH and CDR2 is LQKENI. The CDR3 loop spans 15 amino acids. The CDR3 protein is CASSLDRVDTGELFF. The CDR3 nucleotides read TGTGCCAGCTCACTGGACAGGGTGGACACCGGGGAGCTGTTTTTT. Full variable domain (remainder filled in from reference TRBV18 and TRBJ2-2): NAGVMQNPRHLVRRRGQEARLRCSPMKGHSHVYWYRQLPEEGLKFMVYLQKENIIDESGMPKERFSAEFPKEGPSILRIQQVVRGDSAAYFCASSLDRVDTGELFFGEGSRLTVL.

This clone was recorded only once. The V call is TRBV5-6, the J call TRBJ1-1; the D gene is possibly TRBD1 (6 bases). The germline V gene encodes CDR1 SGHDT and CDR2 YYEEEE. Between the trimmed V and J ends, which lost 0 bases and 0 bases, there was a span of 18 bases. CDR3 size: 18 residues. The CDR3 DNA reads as TGTGCCAGCAGCTTGGCGGGAGGGGGGCTAATTATGAACACTGAAGCTTTCTTT. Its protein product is CASSLAGGGLIMNTEAFF.

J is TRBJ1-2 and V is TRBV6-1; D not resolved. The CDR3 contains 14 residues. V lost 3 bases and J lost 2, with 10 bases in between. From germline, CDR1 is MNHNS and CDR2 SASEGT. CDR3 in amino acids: CASSEGLKNYGYTF. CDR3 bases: TGTGCCAGCAGTGAGGGCCTAAAAAACTATGGCTACACCTTC.

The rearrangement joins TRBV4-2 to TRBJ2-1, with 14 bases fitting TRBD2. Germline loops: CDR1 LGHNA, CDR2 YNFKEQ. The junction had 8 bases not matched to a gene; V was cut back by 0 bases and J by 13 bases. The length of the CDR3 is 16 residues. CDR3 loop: CASSQDRTSGGTSQFF. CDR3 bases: TGTGCCAGCAGCCAAGATCGGACTAGCGGGGGGACTTCCCAGTTCTTC.

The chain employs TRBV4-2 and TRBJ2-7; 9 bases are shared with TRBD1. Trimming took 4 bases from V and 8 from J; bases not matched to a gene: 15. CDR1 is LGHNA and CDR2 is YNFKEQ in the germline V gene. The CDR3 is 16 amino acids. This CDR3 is CASSRAGDRVLMKQYF. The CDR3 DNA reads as TGTGCCAGCAGCCGGGCGGGGGACAGGGTTCTTATGAAGCAGTACTTC.

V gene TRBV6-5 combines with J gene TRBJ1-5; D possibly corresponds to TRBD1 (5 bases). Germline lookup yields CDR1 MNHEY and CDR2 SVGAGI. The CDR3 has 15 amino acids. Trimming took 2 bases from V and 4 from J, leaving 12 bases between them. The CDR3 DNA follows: TGTGCCAGCAGTTACGGGGGACTCTCGAATCAGCCCCAGCATTTT. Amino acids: CASSYGGLSNQPQHF.

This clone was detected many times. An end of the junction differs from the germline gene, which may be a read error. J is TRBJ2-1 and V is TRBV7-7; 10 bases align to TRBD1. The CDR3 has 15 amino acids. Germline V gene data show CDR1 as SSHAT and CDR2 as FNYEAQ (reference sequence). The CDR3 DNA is TGTGCTAGCAGCTTAGGGACAGGGGTGGTCAATGAGCAGTTCTTC. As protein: CASSLGTGVVNEQFF.

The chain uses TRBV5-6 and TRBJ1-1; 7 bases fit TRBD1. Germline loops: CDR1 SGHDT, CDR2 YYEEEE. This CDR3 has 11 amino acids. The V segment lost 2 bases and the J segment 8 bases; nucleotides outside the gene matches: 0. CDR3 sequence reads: CASSLQGEAFF. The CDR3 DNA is TGTGCCAGCAGCTTACAGGGGGAAGCTTTCTTT.

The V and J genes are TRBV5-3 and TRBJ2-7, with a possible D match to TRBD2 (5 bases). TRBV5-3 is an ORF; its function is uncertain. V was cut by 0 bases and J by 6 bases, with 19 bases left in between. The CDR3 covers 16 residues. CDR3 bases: TGTGCCAGAAGCTTGGTTTTTCCTGGAGAGGGTAGCGAGCAGTACTTC. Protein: CARSLVFPGEGSEQYF.

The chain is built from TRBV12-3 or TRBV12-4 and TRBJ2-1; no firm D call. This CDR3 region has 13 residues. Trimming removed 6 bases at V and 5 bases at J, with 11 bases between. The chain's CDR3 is CASSGGSNNEQFF. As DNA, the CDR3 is TGTGCCAGCAGCGGTGGTAGCAACAATGAGCAGTTCTTC.

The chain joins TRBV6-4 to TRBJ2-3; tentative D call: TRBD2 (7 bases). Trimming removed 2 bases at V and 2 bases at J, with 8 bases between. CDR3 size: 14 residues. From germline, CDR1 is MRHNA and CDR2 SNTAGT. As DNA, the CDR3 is TGTGCCAGCAGTGACGGGGGGGCCACAGATACGCAGTATTTT. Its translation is CASSDGGATDTQYF.

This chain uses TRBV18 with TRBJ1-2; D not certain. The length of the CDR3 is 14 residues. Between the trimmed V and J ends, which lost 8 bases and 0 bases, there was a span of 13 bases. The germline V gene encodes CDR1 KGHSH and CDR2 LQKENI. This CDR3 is CASAAGSANYGYTF. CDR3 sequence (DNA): TGTGCCAGCGCAGCCGGGTCCGCTAACTATGGCTACACCTTC. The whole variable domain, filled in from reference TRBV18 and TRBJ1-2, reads NAGVMQNPRHLVRRRGQEARLRCSPMKGHSHVYWYRQLPEEGLKFMVYLQKENIIDESGMPKERFSAEFPKEGPSILRIQQVVRGDSAAYFCASAAGSANYGYTFGSGTRLTVV.

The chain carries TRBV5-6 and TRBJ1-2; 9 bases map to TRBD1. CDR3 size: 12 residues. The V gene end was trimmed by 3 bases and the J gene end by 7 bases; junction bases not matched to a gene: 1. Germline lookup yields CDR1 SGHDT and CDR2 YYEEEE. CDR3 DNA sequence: TGTGCCAGCAGCTGGACAGGGGTTGGCTACACCTTC. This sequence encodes CASSWTGVGYTF.

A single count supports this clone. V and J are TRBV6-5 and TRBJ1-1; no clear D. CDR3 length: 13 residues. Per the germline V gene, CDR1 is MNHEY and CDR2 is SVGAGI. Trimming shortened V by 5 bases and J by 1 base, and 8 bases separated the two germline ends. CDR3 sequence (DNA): TGTGCCAGCAGTCCCGACTGGAACACTGAAGCTTTCTTT. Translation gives CASSPDWNTEAFF.

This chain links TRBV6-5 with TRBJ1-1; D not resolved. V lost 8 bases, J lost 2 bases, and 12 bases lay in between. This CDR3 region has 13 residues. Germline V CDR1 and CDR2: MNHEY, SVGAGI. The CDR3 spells CASGERLNTEAFF. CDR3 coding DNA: TGTGCCAGCGGGGAGAGGTTAAACACTGAAGCTTTCTTT.

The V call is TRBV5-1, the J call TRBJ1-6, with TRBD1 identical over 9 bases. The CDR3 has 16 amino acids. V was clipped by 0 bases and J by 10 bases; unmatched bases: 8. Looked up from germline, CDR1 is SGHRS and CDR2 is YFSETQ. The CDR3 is CASSLEGQGLRSPLHF. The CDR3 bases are TGCGCCAGCAGCTTGGAAGGACAGGGGCTCAGGTCACCCCTCCACTTT.

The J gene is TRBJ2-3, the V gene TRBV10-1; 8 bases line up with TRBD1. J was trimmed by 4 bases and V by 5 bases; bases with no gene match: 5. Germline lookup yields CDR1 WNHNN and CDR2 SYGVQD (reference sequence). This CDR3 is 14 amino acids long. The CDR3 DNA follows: TGCGCCAGCAGTCCGGGACAGGAACCAGATACGCAGTATTTT. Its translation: CASSPGQEPDTQYF.

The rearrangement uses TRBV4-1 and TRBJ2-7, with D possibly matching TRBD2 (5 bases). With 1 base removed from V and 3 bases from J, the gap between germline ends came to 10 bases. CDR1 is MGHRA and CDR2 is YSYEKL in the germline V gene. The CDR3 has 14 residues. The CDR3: CASSQVHGNYEQYF. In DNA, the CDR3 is TGCGCCAGCAGCCAAGTTCACGGGAACTACGAGCAGTACTTC.

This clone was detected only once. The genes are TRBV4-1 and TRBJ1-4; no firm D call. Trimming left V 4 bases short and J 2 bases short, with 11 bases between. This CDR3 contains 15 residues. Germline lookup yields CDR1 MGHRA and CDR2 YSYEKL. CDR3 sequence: CASSRLPGTNEKLFF. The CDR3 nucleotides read TGCGCCAGCAGCCGCCTTCCGGGGACTAATGAAAAACTGTTTTTT.

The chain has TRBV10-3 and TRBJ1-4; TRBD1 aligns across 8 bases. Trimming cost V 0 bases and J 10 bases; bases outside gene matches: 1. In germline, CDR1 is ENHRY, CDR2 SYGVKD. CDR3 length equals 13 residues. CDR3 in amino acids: CAISESGQAKLFF. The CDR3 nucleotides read TGTGCCATCAGTGAGTCGGGACAGGCAAAACTGTTTTTT.

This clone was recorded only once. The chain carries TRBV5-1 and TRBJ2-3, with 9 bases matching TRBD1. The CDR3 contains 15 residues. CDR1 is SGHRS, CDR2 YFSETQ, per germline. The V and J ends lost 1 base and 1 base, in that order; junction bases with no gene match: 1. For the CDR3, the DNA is TGCGCCAGCAGCTTGACAGGGGGCCGCACAGATACGCAGTATTTT. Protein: CASSLTGGRTDTQYF.